This TCR beta chain was identified during a study of shared clonotypes between healthy human individuals. The trim removed 3 bases at V and 5 bases at J, leaving 8 bases unmatched. The CDR3 is made up of 15 amino acids. CDR1 and CDR2 (germline): KGHSH, LQKENI. Clones were sequenced by immunoSEQ multiplex PCR, and TCRdb holds only the in-frame ones, with some missing. The data show about 2 million clones, 95% seen once. The source material was naive CD4+ T cells sorted from blood. Subset specified: CD45RA+ positively selected. The TCR sequence derives from a man younger than 30 in good health. This chain connects TRBV18 to TRBJ2-5; 8 nucleotides line up with TRBD1. The CDR3 region is CASSPTGAGSETQYF. The CDR3 nucleotides are TGTGCCAGCTCACCGACAGGGGCGGGATCCGAGACCCAGTACTTC.